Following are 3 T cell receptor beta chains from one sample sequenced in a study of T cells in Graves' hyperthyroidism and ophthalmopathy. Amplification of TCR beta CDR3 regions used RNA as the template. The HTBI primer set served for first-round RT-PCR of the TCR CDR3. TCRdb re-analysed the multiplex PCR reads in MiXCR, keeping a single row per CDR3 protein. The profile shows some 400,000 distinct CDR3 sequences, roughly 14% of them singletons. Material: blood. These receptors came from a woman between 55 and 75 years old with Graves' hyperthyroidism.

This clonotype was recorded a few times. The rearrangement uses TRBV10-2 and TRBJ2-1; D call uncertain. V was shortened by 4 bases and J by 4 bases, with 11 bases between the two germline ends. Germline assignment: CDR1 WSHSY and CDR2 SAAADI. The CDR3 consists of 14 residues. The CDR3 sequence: CASSGYGRYNEQFF. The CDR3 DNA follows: TGCGCCAGCAGTGGGTATGGACGGTACAATGAGCAGTTCTTC.

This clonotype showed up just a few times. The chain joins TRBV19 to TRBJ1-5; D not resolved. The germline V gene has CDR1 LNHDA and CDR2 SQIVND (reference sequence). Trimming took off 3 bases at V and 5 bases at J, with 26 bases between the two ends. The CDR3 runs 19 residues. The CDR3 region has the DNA TGTGCCAGTAGTATCAACCCCAGGCCACTACAAGGCATGTATCAGCCCCAGCATTTT. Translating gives CASSINPRPLQGMYQPQHF.

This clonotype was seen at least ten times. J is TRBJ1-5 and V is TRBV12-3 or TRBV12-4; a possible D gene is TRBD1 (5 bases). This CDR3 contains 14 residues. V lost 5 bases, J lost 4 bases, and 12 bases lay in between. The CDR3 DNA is TGTGCCAGCAGTGATTCTCAGGGAAATCAGCCCCAGCATTTT. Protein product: CASSDSQGNQPQHF.